The rows below give T cell receptor beta chains drawn from one sample of a study of blood T cell repertoires in COVID-19. The data were produced by immunoSEQ multiplex PCR, yet TCRdb's version contains in-frame clones alone and is incomplete. Among about 150,000 clones listed, 80% to 90% were seen once. The sequenced sample consisted of peripheral blood. Receptor source: a man younger than 30 with COVID-19, enrolled during active disease. Both conserved end residues are part of each CDR3. The D gene is left open where the match is weak. The size of a clone is reported for some rows only, either as once, few or many, or as a class for expanded clones.

>.|TRBD2|TRBJ2-2|TRBV7-2|17
TGTGCCAGCAGCTTAGCAAGCGGGGGGCTCAACACCGGGGAGCTGTTTTTT
CASSLASGGLNTGELFF
>.|.|TRBJ2-1|TRBV5-4|16
TGTGCCAGCAGCTCCACGACCCGGGCCCCCAGGGGTGAGCAGTTCTTC
CASSSTTRAPRGEQFF
>.|TRBD1|TRBJ2-7|TRBV29-1|11
TGCAGCGTCTCGACAGGGCACCGGGGGTACTTC
CSVSTGHRGYF
>.|TRBD1|TRBJ1-6|TRBV7-2|15
TGTGCCAGCAGCCGGGGACAGAGCTTGGTAACACCCCTCCACTTT
CASSRGQSLVTPLHF
>once|TRBD2|TRBJ2-1|TRBV15|14
TGTGCCACCAGCAGACGGGAGGGCGTCAATGAGCAGTTCTTC
CATSRREGVNEQFF
>.|TRBD2|TRBJ2-1|TRBV13|13
TGTGCCAGCAGCGGCGGGAGCGACAATGAGCAGTTCTTC
CASSGGSDNEQFF
>.|.|TRBJ1-4|TRBV28|14
TGTGCCAGCAGGAAACGGTCGGGGGATGAAAAACTGTTTTTT
CASRKRSGDEKLFF
>.|.|TRBJ1-1|TRBV7-2|15
TGTGCCAGCAGCTTAGCCGGGGGAGGGAACACTGAAGCTTTCTTT
CASSLAGGGNTEAFF
>.|.|TRBJ1-4|TRBV15|15
TGTGCCACCAGCAGAGATCCGGGATTCGGGGAAAAACTGCTTTTT
CATSRDPGFGEKLLF
>.|TRBD1|TRBJ1-1|TRBV3-1/TRBV3-2|15
TGTGCCAGCAGCCAAGATGGGACAGACAACACTGAAGCTTTCTTT
CASSQDGTDNTEAFF
>.|TRBD2|TRBJ2-3|TRBV6-4|16
TGTGCCAGCAGTGGGAGTAGCGGGAGGATGGCAGATACGCAGTATTTT
CASSGSSGRMADTQYF
>.|.|TRBJ2-7|TRBV19|14
TGTGCCAGTAGTATGGGTGTGGGGCCCTACGAGCAGTACTTC
CASSMGVGPYEQYF
>.|.|TRBJ2-7|TRBV6-2/TRBV6-3|12
TGTGCCAGCAGCCGGGCCTACTACGAGCAGTACTTC
CASSRAYYEQYF
>.|TRBD1|TRBJ1-1|TRBV19|15
TGTGCCAGTAGTACAGGACAGGGAAGAACACTGAAGCTTTTCTTT
CASSTGQGRTLKLFF
>.|TRBD1|TRBJ2-2|TRBV4-1|19
TGCGCCAGCAGCCACTCCTCACCGAACAGGGGGCAGGGCACCGGGGAGCTGTTTTTT
CASSHSSPNRGQGTGELFF
>.|TRBD2|TRBJ2-3|TRBV19|16
TGTGCCAGTAGTATGGTATTGGGACTAGAGACAGATACGCAGTATTTT
CASSMVLGLETDTQYF
>.|TRBD1|TRBJ2-7|TRBV7-9|17
TGTGCCAGCAGCCACCATACCCCGGACAGGGGCCGGGATGTGCAGTACTTC
CASSHHTPDRGRDVQYF
>.|TRBD2|TRBJ2-7|TRBV27|16
TGTGCCAGCAGTCCTCCAAGACTAGCGGGAGGGCGTGAGCAGTACTTC
CASSPPRLAGGREQYF
>.|.|TRBJ1-4|TRBV3-1/TRBV3-2|14
TGTGCCAGCAGCCTAAGAGGTGGTAATGAAAAACTGCTTTTT
CASSLRGGNEKLLF
>.|.|TRBJ1-2|TRBV9|13
TGTGCCAGCAGCGTAGTGACAGGAGATGGCTACACCTTC
CASSVVTGDGYTF
>.|TRBD2|TRBJ2-7|TRBV28|15
TGTGCCAGCAGCCTACCTCTAGCGGGAGGGGGTGAGCAGTACTTC
CASSLPLAGGGEQYF
>.|TRBD1|TRBJ2-5|TRBV27|16
TGTGCCAGCAGGCGAAGAATACAGGGGCGTCAAGAGACCCAGTACTTC
CASRRRIQGRQETQYF
>.|TRBD2|TRBJ2-7|TRBV9|15
TGTGCCAGCAGCGCAATTCTAGCGGGAGTTTACGAGCAGTACTTC
CASSAILAGVYEQYF
>medium-sized|TRBD2|TRBJ2-1|TRBV24-1|13
TGTGCCACCAGTGACCTAGCGGGAGTTGAGCAGTTCTTC
CATSDLAGVEQFF
>.|.|TRBJ2-1|TRBV12-3/TRBV12-4|13
TGTGCCAGCAGTTTAGAGCTCTACAATGAGCAGTTCTTC
CASSLELYNEQFF
>.|.|TRBJ1-1|TRBV5-1|14
TGCGCCAGCAGCTTGGCAGGGGTCGACACTGAAGCTTTCTTT
CASSLAGVDTEAFF
>few|TRBD1|TRBJ1-1|TRBV19|13
TGTGCCAGTTCCGGGACAGCGAACACTGAAGCTTTCTTT
CASSGTANTEAFF
>.|.|TRBJ1-2|TRBV5-4|14
TGTGCCAGCAGCACGGACAGCCGGAACTATGGCTACACCTTC
CASSTDSRNYGYTF
>.|TRBD2|TRBJ2-7|TRBV13|16
TGTGCCAGCAGCTCGGGGCAGCGGGAGCGCTTCTACGAGCAGTACTTC
CASSSGQRERFYEQYF
>.|.|TRBJ2-1|TRBV27|14
TGTGCCAGCAGTTTGGGCCAGGTAAACAATGAGCAGTTCTTC
CASSLGQVNNEQFF
>.|.|TRBJ2-7|TRBV30|12
TGTGCCTGGAGGGCAGGGCGCGACGAGCAGTACTTC
CAWRAGRDEQYF
>once|TRBD1|TRBJ2-3|TRBV4-2|17
TGTGCCAGCAGCCAAGGGGTGGGACAGACCATTTTGTATACGCAGTATTTT
CASSQGVGQTILYTQYF
>few|.|TRBJ2-7|TRBV27|13
TGTGCCAGCAGTCTAAGCGAGATCTACGAGCAGTACTTC
CASSLSEIYEQYF
>.|TRBD2|TRBJ2-3|TRBV10-1|15
TGCGCCAGCAGTGAGGCTAGCGGGAGCATGGATACGCAGTATTTT
CASSEASGSMDTQYF
>.|.|TRBJ1-1|TRBV5-1|13
TGCGCCAGCAGCCCTGACACTTTCACTGAAGCTTTCTTT
CASSPDTFTEAFF
>once|TRBD1|TRBJ2-5|TRBV18|16
TGTGCCAGCTCACCAATCCCTCGGGGACAGCAAGAGACCCAGTACTTC
CASSPIPRGQQETQYF
>.|TRBD2|TRBJ2-7|TRBV7-2|14
TGTGCCAGCACCGGACGGGAGGGGGGCGTCGAGCAGTACTTC
CASTGREGGVEQYF
>.|.|TRBJ2-5|TRBV2|12
TGTGCCAGCCCTACGCGGGGAGAGACCCAGTACTTC
CASPTRGETQYF
>few|.|TRBJ2-1|TRBV5-4|16
TGTGCCAGCAGCTTCAGCCCGCGGAGCTCCTACAATGAGCAGTTCTTC
CASSFSPRSSYNEQFF
>.|.|TRBJ2-2|TRBV6-5|11
TGTGCCAGCAGCTTTCTCGGGGAGCTGTTTTTT
CASSFLGELFF
>.|TRBD2|TRBJ2-2|TRBV7-6|16
TGTGCCAGCAGCTTAGCGGGGACTACCTACACCGGGGAGCTGTTTTTT
CASSLAGTTYTGELFF
>.|.|TRBJ2-7|TRBV5-5|15
TGTGCCAGCAGCTTGGGGGTCAGGGATGGCGACGAGCAGTACTTC
CASSLGVRDGDEQYF
>.|TRBD1|TRBJ2-7|TRBV28|11
TGTGCCAGCAGTTCTGGACAGGAGCCCAACTTC
CASSSGQEPNF
>.|TRBD1|TRBJ1-5|TRBV18|14
TGTGCCAGCTCACCAGGGGACAGGGATCAGCCCCAGCATTTT
CASSPGDRDQPQHF
>few|TRBD2|TRBJ2-1|TRBV6-4|14
TGTGCCAGCAGTTATAGCGGGGGGGGCGATGAGCAGTTCTTC
CASSYSGGGDEQFF
>once|TRBD2|TRBJ2-1|TRBV23-1|18
TGCGCCAGCAGTCAATCCAGAGTAGCGGGATTAAGTAGGGATGAGCAGTTCTTC
CASSQSRVAGLSRDEQFF
>.|.|TRBJ2-7|TRBV14|15
TGTGCCAGCAGCCAAGATCACGGGGGTACCTACGAGCAGTACTTC
CASSQDHGGTYEQYF
>.|.|TRBJ2-5|TRBV9|17
TGTGCCAGCAGCGTCGGGGTACAACTTCAGGTCCAAGAGACCCAGTACTTC
CASSVGVQLQVQETQYF
>once|TRBD2|TRBJ2-1|TRBV15|15
TGTGCCACCAGCAGTCTAGCGGGAGAGTACAATGAGCAGTTCTTC
CATSSLAGEYNEQFF
>many|.|TRBJ1-5|TRBV28|14
TGTGCCAGCAGTTTATCAGGGGACGGGCAGCCCCAGCATTTT
CASSLSGDGQPQHF
>.|.|TRBJ2-7|TRBV5-6|13
TGTGCCAGCACCCCGGGCCCCGGAGGCGAGCAGTACTTC
CASTPGPGGEQYF